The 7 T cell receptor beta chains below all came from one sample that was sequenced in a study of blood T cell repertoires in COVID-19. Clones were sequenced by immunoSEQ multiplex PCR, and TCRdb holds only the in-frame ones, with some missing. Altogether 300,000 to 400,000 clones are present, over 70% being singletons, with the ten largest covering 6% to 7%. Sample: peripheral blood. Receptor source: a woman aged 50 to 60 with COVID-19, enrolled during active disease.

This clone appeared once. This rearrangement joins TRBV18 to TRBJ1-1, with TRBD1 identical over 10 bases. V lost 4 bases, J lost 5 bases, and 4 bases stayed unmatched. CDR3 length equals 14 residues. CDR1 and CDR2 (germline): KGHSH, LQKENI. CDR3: CASSRGQGTTEAFF. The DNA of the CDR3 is TGTGCCAGCTCACGGGGACAGGGGACGACTGAAGCTTTCTTT.

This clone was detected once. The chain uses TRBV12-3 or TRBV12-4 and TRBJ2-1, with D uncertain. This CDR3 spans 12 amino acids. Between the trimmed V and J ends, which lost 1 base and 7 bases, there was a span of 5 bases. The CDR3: CASSLGSNEQFF. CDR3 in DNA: TGTGCCAGCAGTTTAGGGAGTAATGAGCAGTTCTTC.

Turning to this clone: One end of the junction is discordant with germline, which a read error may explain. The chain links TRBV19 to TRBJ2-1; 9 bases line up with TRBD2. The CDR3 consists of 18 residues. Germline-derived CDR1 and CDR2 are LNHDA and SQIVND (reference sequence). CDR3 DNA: TGTGCCAGTAGTATTTATATTCCTAGCGGGAACTCCTTCAATGAGCAGTTCTTC. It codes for CASSIYIPSGNSFNEQFF.

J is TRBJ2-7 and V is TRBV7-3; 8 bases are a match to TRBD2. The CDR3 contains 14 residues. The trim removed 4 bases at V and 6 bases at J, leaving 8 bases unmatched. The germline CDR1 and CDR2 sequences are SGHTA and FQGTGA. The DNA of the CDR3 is TGTGCCAGCAGCTCGGGACTAGGCTCGGGCGAGCAGTACTTC. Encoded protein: CASSSGLGSGEQYF.

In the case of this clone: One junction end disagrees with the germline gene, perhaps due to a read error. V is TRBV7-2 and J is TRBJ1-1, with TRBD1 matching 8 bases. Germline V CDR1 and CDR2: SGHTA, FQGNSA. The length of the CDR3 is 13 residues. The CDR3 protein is CASSSPLQGGFLF. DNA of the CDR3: TGTGCCAGCAGCTCACCTCTACAGGGGGGGTTCCTCTTT.

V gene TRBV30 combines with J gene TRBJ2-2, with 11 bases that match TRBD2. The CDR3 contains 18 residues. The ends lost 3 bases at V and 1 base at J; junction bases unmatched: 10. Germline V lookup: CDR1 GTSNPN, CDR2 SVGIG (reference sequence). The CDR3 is CAWRHLAGGPRNTGELFF. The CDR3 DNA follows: TGTGCCTGGAGACATCTAGCGGGAGGCCCCCGGAACACCGGGGAGCTGTTTTTT.

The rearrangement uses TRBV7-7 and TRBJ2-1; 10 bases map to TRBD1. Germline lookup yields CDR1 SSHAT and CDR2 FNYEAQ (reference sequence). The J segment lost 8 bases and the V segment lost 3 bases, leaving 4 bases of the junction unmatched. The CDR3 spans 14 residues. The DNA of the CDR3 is TGTGCCAGCAGCTTGACAGGGGGCATGGATGAGCAGTTCTTC. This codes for CASSLTGGMDEQFF.